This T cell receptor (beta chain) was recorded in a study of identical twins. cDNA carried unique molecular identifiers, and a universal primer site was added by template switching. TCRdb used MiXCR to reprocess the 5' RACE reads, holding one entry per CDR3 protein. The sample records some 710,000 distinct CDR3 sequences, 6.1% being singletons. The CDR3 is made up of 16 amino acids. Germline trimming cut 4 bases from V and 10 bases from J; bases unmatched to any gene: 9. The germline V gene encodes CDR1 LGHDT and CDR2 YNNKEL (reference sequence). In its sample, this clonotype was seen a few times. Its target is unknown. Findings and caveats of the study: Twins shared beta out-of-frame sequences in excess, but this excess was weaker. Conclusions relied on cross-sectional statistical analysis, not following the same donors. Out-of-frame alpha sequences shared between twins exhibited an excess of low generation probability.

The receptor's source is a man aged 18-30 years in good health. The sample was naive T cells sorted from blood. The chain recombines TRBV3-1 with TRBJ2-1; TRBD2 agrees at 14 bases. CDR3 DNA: TGTGCCAGCAGCCCCCCGGGACTAGCGGGAGATAGCGAGCAGTTCTTC. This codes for CASSPPGLAGDSEQFF.